The 28 T cell receptor beta chains reported below all come from one sample, sequenced in a study of Graves' ophthalmopathy and Graves' hyperthyroidism. Amplified material comprised TCR beta CDR3 regions derived from RNA transcripts. After a first-round RT-PCR with HTBI primers, a second-round multiplex PCR was run. TCRdb analysed the multiplex PCR reads with MiXCR anew, one entry per CDR3 protein. Of 600,000 to 950,000 distinct CDR3 sequences listed, roughly two fifths were seen once; the top ten hold 40% to 45%. What was sequenced was peripheral blood. These receptor sequences come from an adult man with Graves' ophthalmopathy.

The sample holds one count of this clonotype. This chain joins TRBV11-2 and TRBJ2-7; no reliable D call. CDR3 length: 16 amino acids. Germline-derived CDR1 and CDR2 are SGHAT and FQNNGV. Trimming pared 0 bases from V and 6 bases from J, leaving 18 bases between. CDR3 amino acids: CASSLEGAAPPPEQYF. The DNA for the CDR3 is TGTGCCAGCAGCTTAGAAGGCGCGGCGCCTCCGCCCGAGCAGTACTTC. Drawing the rest from reference TRBV11-2 and TRBJ2-7, the complete variable domain is EAGVAQSPRYKIIEKRQSVAFWCNPISGHATLYWYQQILGQGPKLLIQFQNNGVVDDSQLPKDRFSAERLKGVDSTLKIQPAKLEDSAVYLCASSLEGAAPPPEQYFGPGTRLTVT.

The chain couples TRBV12-3 or TRBV12-4 to TRBJ2-7, with a tentative D call TRBD2 (6 bases). The CDR3 has 14 amino acids. V shed 3 bases and J shed 4 bases, with 13 bases lying between them. The CDR3 nucleotides read TGTGCCAGCAGTTTTGGAGGGATGAGATACGAGCAGTACTTC. Amino acid sequence: CASSFGGMRYEQYF.

The rearrangement links TRBV20-1 to TRBJ2-5, with 11 bases aligning to TRBD1. The DNA end favors TRBJ2-1, so the J call may be wrong. CDR1 and CDR2 (germline): DFQATT, SNEGSKA (reference sequence). This CDR3 contains 14 residues. The CDR3 spells CSAIRTGGRNEQFF. The CDR3 DNA is TGCAGTGCCATCCGGACAGGGGGCAGGAATGAGCAGTTCTTC.

With respect to this clonotype: Possible read error: a much larger clone is one base away. The chain recombines TRBV19 with TRBJ2-7; no clear D. The CDR3 contains 13 residues. Germline values: CDR1 LNHDA, CDR2 SQIVND (reference sequence). The V gene lost 4 bases and the J gene lost 7 bases, with 14 bases spanning the gap. The CDR3 here is CASSTQYKREQYF. The CDR3 DNA reads as TGTGCCAGTAGTACCCAATATAAACGAGAGCAGTACTTC.

The chain has TRBV7-9 and TRBJ2-5; 12 bases match TRBD2. The CDR3 runs to 18 residues. The V and J ends lost 5 bases and 4 bases, in that order; junction bases with no gene match: 14. The germline gives CDR1 SEHNR, CDR2 FQNEAQ (reference sequence). The CDR3 DNA reads TGTGCCAGCAGCCCGACCACCCCTAGCGGGGGGGCCTCAGAGACCCAGTACTTC. It encodes CASSPTTPSGGASETQYF.

This chain links TRBV7-9 with TRBJ2-7; D possibly corresponds to TRBD1 (6 bases). The germline V gene has CDR1 SEHNR and CDR2 FQNEAQ (reference sequence). Between the trimmed V and J ends, which lost 6 bases and 6 bases, there was a span of 15 bases. The CDR3 spans 13 residues. Here the CDR3 DNA reads TGTGCCAGCAGTGATATGGGGGCGGGCGAGCAGTACTTC. The encoded protein is CASSDMGAGEQYF. Filled out from reference TRBV7-9 and TRBJ2-7, the complete variable domain reads DTGVSQNPRHKITKRGQNVTFRCDPISEHNRLYWYRQTLGQGPEFLTYFQNEAQLEKSRLLSDRFSAERPKGSFSTLEIQRTEQGDSAMYLCASSDMGAGEQYFGPGTRLTVT.

This clonotype was observed at least ten times. CDR3 residues: CAISDEGDQPQHF. CDR3 coding DNA: TGTGCCATCAGTGACGAGGGGGATCAGCCCCAGCATTTT. The V and J genes are TRBV10-3 and TRBJ1-5; maybe TRBD1 (6 bases). There are 13 residues in the CDR3. V lost 3 bases and J 5 bases, leaving 8 bases between the germline ends. In germline, CDR1 is ENHRY, CDR2 SYGVKD.

The rearrangement uses TRBV6-5 and TRBJ2-5, with 7 nucleotides matching TRBD1. Germline assignment: CDR1 MNHEY and CDR2 SVGAGI. There are 14 residues in the CDR3. J lost 5 bases, V lost 2 bases, and 5 bases had no gene match. The CDR3 spells CASSYRMDRETQYF. As DNA, the CDR3 is TGTGCCAGCAGTTACCGGATGGACAGGGAGACCCAGTACTTC.

This clonotype was counted between two and nine times. This sequence joins TRBV7-2 and TRBJ1-5, with D unclear. Germline CDR1 reads SGHTA; CDR2 reads FQGNSA. CDR3 length equals 16 residues. V lost 6 bases to trimming and J lost 6 bases, with 21 bases between them. The CDR3 reads CASSYSWSRRGQPQHF. DNA of the CDR3: TGTGCCAGCAGTTACTCTTGGTCGCGACGGGGTCAGCCCCAGCATTTT.

V gene TRBV20-1 combines with J gene TRBJ1-5; D gene unclear. Germline V gene data show CDR1 as DFQATT and CDR2 as SNEGSKA (reference sequence). There are 16 residues in the CDR3. V lost 0 bases and J lost 4, with 16 bases in between. The chain's CDR3 is CSARDPRRGKNQPQHF. The CDR3 coding sequence is TGCAGTGCTAGAGATCCACGACGGGGAAAAAATCAGCCCCAGCATTTT.

This clonotype was seen only a few times. The CDR3 here is CASSFGQDFYEQYF. CDR3 sequence (DNA): TGTGCCAGCAGCTTCGGACAGGATTTTTACGAGCAGTACTTC. This sequence joins TRBV7-2 and TRBJ2-7; 7 bases are a match to TRBD1. CDR3 size: 14 residues. V dropped 3 bases and J dropped 4; count of bases not matched to a gene: 6. CDR1 is SGHTA and CDR2 is FQGNSA in the germline V gene.

V usage is TRBV29-1 and J usage is TRBJ1-2, with 10 bases matching TRBD1. Trimming at V came to 8 bases and at J to 4 bases, leaving 7 bases not matched to a gene. Per the germline V gene, CDR1 is SQVTM and CDR2 is ANQGSEA. CDR3 size: 13 residues. The CDR3 spells CSTGTGVVYGYTF. In DNA form, the CDR3 reads TGCAGCACCGGGACAGGGGTAGTCTATGGCTACACCTTC.

The chain employs TRBV20-1 and TRBJ1-2; 8 bases line up with TRBD1. The ends lost 3 bases at V and 4 bases at J; junction bases unmatched: 13. The CDR3 runs 16 residues. Germline V gene data show CDR1 as DFQATT and CDR2 as SNEGSKA (reference sequence). CDR3 residues: CSASDIDRGAGYGYTF. The CDR3, as DNA: TGCAGTGCTAGCGACATAGACAGGGGAGCGGGCTATGGCTACACCTTC.

This clonotype was recorded once. A read error may produce the germline difference seen at one junction end. The CDR3 region has the DNA TGCAGTACTAGATTCATTGGGGAGACCCAGTACTTC. Translation gives CSTRFIGETQYF. V gene TRBV20-1 combines with J gene TRBJ2-5, with D perhaps matching TRBD2 (5 bases). Germline V lookup: CDR1 DFQATT, CDR2 SNEGSKA (reference sequence). This CDR3 is built from 12 residues.

The V call is TRBV14, the J call TRBJ2-3; tentatively, D is TRBD1 or TRBD2 (5 bases each). Trimming removed 2 bases from V and 1 base from J, with 13 bases in between. Germline values: CDR1 SGHDN, CDR2 FVKESK. The CDR3 has 16 amino acids. CDR3 nucleotides: TGTGCCAGCAGCCAATCCCGAGGGGATCGCACAGATACGCAGTATTTT. Translation: CASSQSRGDRTDTQYF.

J is TRBJ1-3 and V is TRBV29-1; the match to TRBD1 covers 9 bases. Germline CDR1 is SQVTM and CDR2 is ANQGSEA. The V and J ends lost 5 bases and 7 bases, in that order; junction bases with no gene match: 12. There are 15 residues in the CDR3. The CDR3: CSVSGDRVSRNTIYF. The CDR3 coding sequence is TGCAGCGTTTCTGGGGACAGGGTTTCTCGGAACACCATATATTTT.

This rearrangement joins TRBV9 to TRBJ1-6; a weak D match, TRBD1 (5 bases). The germline V gene encodes CDR1 SGDLS and CDR2 YYNGEE. V was clipped by 4 bases and J by 3 bases, with 14 bases between them. This CDR3 region has 16 residues. The CDR3 nucleotides are TGTGCCAGCAGCCCAACCGACAGCCGCTATAATTCACCCCTCCACTTT. It specifies CASSPTDSRYNSPLHF.

This clonotype was counted many times. The chain carries TRBV19 and TRBJ2-7; 7 nucleotides agree with TRBD2. The junction had 5 bases not matched to a gene; V was cut back by 3 bases and J by 0 bases. CDR1 is LNHDA, CDR2 SQIVND, per germline (reference sequence). This CDR3 region has 15 residues. CDR3 loop: CASSIATSNSYEQYF. CDR3 coding DNA: TGTGCCAGTAGTATTGCGACTAGCAACTCCTACGAGCAGTACTTC.

As regards this clonotype: The junction differs from germline at one of its ends, possibly a read error. The chain is built from TRBV24-1 and TRBJ1-5; D gene unclear. The germline gives CDR1 KGHDR, CDR2 SFDVKD. This CDR3 is 16 amino acids long. This chain's CDR3 is CASSYSTPGSNQPQHF. Here the CDR3 DNA reads TGTGCCAGCAGTTACTCGACCCCGGGTAGCAATCAGCCCCAGCATTTT.

This clonotype was detected only a few times. The chain couples TRBV18 to TRBJ1-6, with a tentative D call TRBD1 (5 bases). The CDR3 loop spans 13 amino acids. Trimming stripped 6 bases from V and 9 bases from J, with 12 bases between. Germline CDR1 is KGHSH and CDR2 is LQKENI. The CDR3 spells CASSPDSSSPLHF. The CDR3 DNA reads TGTGCCAGCTCTCCTGACAGTAGTTCACCCCTCCACTTT.

The rearrangement joins TRBV15 to TRBJ1-4, with D tentatively TRBD1 (6 bases). V was trimmed by 2 bases and J by 7 bases, leaving 11 bases between them. Germline V CDR1 and CDR2: LNHNV, YYDKDF (reference sequence). The CDR3 has 14 amino acids. CDR3 residues: CATSRWGRGEKLFF. CDR3 DNA: TGTGCCACCAGCAGATGGGGCAGGGGTGAAAAACTGTTTTTT. The full variable domain, its missing parts supplied by reference TRBV15 and TRBJ1-4, is DAMVIQNPRYQVTQFGKPVTLSCSQTLNHNVMYWYQQKSSQAPKLLFHYYDKDFNNEADTPDNFQSRRPNTSFCFLDIRSPGLGDTAMYLCATSRWGRGEKLFFGSGTQLSVL.

This rearrangement joins TRBV7-9 to TRBJ2-3; the match to TRBD1 covers 10 bases. V lost 5 bases and J lost 2; bases outside the gene matches: 7. The germline gives CDR1 SEHNR, CDR2 FQNEAQ (reference sequence). This CDR3 has 16 residues. The CDR3 reads CASSLRTGGDTDTQYF. The CDR3 nucleotides read TGTGCCAGCAGCCTCCGGACAGGGGGAGACACAGATACGCAGTATTTT. The variable domain in full, completed from reference TRBV7-9 and TRBJ2-3, reads DTGVSQNPRHKITKRGQNVTFRCDPISEHNRLYWYRQTLGQGPEFLTYFQNEAQLEKSRLLSDRFSAERPKGSFSTLEIQRTEQGDSAMYLCASSLRTGGDTDTQYFGPGTRLTVL.

The chain couples TRBV7-3 to TRBJ1-6; 7 bases agree with TRBD1. Germline loops: CDR1 SGHTA, CDR2 FQGTGA. The CDR3 consists of 16 residues. V shed 5 bases, J shed 8 bases, and the junction held 12 bases outside the gene matches. The CDR3 coding sequence is TGTGCCAGCAGCGATACAGGGGCAGGGTTAGATTCACCCCTCCACTTT. Translating gives CASSDTGAGLDSPLHF. Looking up the rest from reference TRBV7-3 and TRBJ1-6 gives the full variable domain: GAGVSQTPSNKVTEKGKYVELRCDPISGHTALYWYRQSLGQGPEFLIYFQGTGAADDSGLPNDRFFAVRPEGSVSTLKIQRTERGDSAVYLCASSDTGAGLDSPLHFGNGTRLTVT.

This clonotype was seen a few times. The V gene is TRBV10-3, the J gene TRBJ2-5, with 8 bases identical to TRBD2. Germline trimming cut 5 bases from V and 5 bases from J; bases unmatched to any gene: 7. The CDR3 length is 14 residues. Germline CDR1 ENHRY, CDR2 SYGVKD. In DNA form, the CDR3 reads TGTGCCATCAGTCTCGGGACTAGTGGGGAGACCCAGTACTTC. It codes for CAISLGTSGETQYF.

This clonotype was recorded at least ten times. At one of its ends the junction is not consistent with the germline gene, which may arise from a read error. The rearrangement links TRBV24-1 to TRBJ1-5, with D maybe TRBD1 (5 bases). This CDR3 has 14 residues. Looked up from germline, CDR1 is KGHDR and CDR2 is SFDVKD. The CDR3 protein is CASSPAGSVQPQHF. In nucleotides, the CDR3 is TGTGCCAGCAGTCCCGCAGGGTCTGTTCAGCCCCAGCATTTT.

On this clonotype itself: A read error may be the cause here, since a much bigger clone is one base away. Without the conserved terminal phenylalanine or tryptophan, this CDR3 likely stems from a read error. The chain links TRBV7-1 to TRBJ2-1; D is possibly TRBD1 (6 bases). TRBV7-1 counts as an open reading frame of uncertain function. CDR3 size: 12 residues. With 2 bases removed from V and 13 bases from J, the gap between germline ends came to 12 bases. CDR3 sequence (DNA): TGTGCCAGCAGCTCACCGGGACACAAACAGTTCTGC. Its protein product is CASSSPGHKQFC.

This clonotype was counted between two and nine times. Written as DNA, the CDR3 is TGTGCCACCCACGGGTCAGGGATCCACGAGCAGTACTTC. It yields the protein CATHGSGIHEQYF. V usage is TRBV27 and J usage is TRBJ2-7; D perhaps matches TRBD1 (5 bases). The CDR3 loop spans 13 amino acids. Per the germline V gene, CDR1 is MNHEY and CDR2 is SMNVEV (reference sequence). The V gene lost 10 bases and the J gene lost 5 bases, with 18 bases spanning the gap.

This clonotype was recorded at least ten times. The rearrangement joins TRBV7-3 to TRBJ1-6; D is uncertain. V lost 5 bases and J lost 7, with 15 bases in between. The length of the CDR3 is 15 residues. Germline V gives CDR1 SGHTA, CDR2 FQGTGA. This chain's CDR3 is CASSQTGGPNSPLHF. The CDR3 nucleotides read TGTGCCAGCAGCCAGACCGGAGGCCCCAATTCACCCCTCCACTTT.